This entry concerns a single T cell receptor beta chain. Its antigen is as yet unknown. It was with 60 Vbeta and 13 Jbeta primers that the PCR ran. Sequencing was performed with immunoSEQ multiplex PCR; in TCRdb, only in-frame clones are kept and a portion is missing. The table includes under 200,000 clones, 76% detected once. The data belong to a study of cytomegalovirus exposure and HLA in healthy donors. Study findings and constraints: Researchers reported from a later analysis that most CMV-associated TCR beta chains appeared HLA-restricted. TCR beta chain V- and J-gene trimming was linked, in a later analysis, to a missense variant in DCLRE1C. The authors assumed roughly uniform sequencing depth across donors for presence/absence analyses.

The sequence was obtained from a female donor in good health and CMV-seronegative. The sample was PBMCs.

The CDR3 reads CASSPDTYGYTF. The CDR3 nucleotides are TGTGCCAGCAGCCCGGACACCTATGGCTACACCTTC. V is TRBV5-6 and J is TRBJ1-2, with D perhaps matching TRBD1 (5 bases). From germline, CDR1 is SGHDT and CDR2 YYEEEE. This CDR3 has 12 residues. V shed 4 bases and J shed 4 bases, with 8 bases lying between them.